A single sample is the source of the 25 T cell receptor beta chains below, sequenced in a study of control samples from healthy donors and cancer patients. Clones were sequenced by immunoSEQ multiplex PCR, and TCRdb holds only the in-frame ones, with some missing. The sample comprises some 200,000 clones, 80% to 95% of which are singletons, and more than 1.2% rests with the top ten. Sequenced input: blood. These TCRs come from a man between 18 and 35 years old in good health.

The rearrangement links TRBV7-8 to TRBJ2-3; tentative D call: TRBD1 (6 bases). V was trimmed by 4 bases and J by 3 bases, leaving 11 bases between them. The germline V gene encodes CDR1 SGHVS and CDR2 FQNEAQ. The CDR3 has 14 amino acids. DNA of the CDR3: TGTGCCAGCAGCTCAGGGGTGAGGACAGATACGCAGTATTTT. This sequence encodes CASSSGVRTDTQYF.

This chain joins TRBV5-1 and TRBJ1-6; D is possibly TRBD1 (5 bases). Germline CDR1 SGHRS, CDR2 YFSETQ. This CDR3 is 16 amino acids long. V was clipped by 0 bases and J by 6 bases, with 13 bases between them. The CDR3 DNA reads TGCGCCAGCAGCTTGGCCTTAGGGCAGGGTAATTCACCCCTCCACTTT. Its protein is CASSLALGQGNSPLHF.

This rearrangement joins TRBV6-1 to TRBJ1-6; D not resolved. The CDR3 is 18 amino acids. Trimming removed 3 bases at V and 6 bases at J, with 21 bases between. Germline values: CDR1 MNHNS, CDR2 SASEGT. The CDR3 sequence is CASSDVWSGIYGNSPLHF. The CDR3 region has the DNA TGTGCCAGCAGTGATGTGTGGTCGGGTATCTATGGTAATTCACCCCTCCACTTT.

The chain uses TRBV12-5 and TRBJ1-3, with TRBD1 matching over 8 bases. Germline lookup yields CDR1 LGHNT and CDR2 FRNRAP. Germline trimming cut 3 bases from V and 0 bases from J; bases unmatched to any gene: 1. The CDR3 sequence is 15 residues long. CDR3 in amino acids: CASGLTGGSGNTIYF. CDR3 nucleotides: TGTGCTAGTGGTTTAACAGGGGGCTCTGGAAACACCATATATTTT.

The rearrangement joins TRBV14 to TRBJ2-3; D is ambiguous. CDR1 is SGHDN and CDR2 is FVKESK in the germline V gene. CDR3 length equals 15 residues. V was trimmed by 0 bases and J by 1 base, leaving 8 bases between them. The CDR3 loop is CASSQDPVRTDTQYF. As DNA, the CDR3 is TGTGCCAGCAGCCAAGACCCGGTCCGCACAGATACGCAGTATTTT.

V and J are TRBV10-3 and TRBJ2-2; D may be TRBD2 (5 bases). The CDR3 totals 13 residues. The germline V and J ends were trimmed by 5 bases and 5 bases, with 9 bases remaining between them. Germline V gives CDR1 ENHRY, CDR2 SYGVKD. The CDR3 loop is CAISTEGTGELFF. CDR3 sequence (DNA): TGTGCCATCAGTACAGAGGGTACCGGGGAGCTGTTTTTT.

The chain carries TRBV4-1 and TRBJ1-2, with 8 bases that match TRBD1. CDR3 length: 13 residues. J was trimmed by 8 bases and V by 1 base; bases with no gene match: 3. Germline V gives CDR1 MGHRA, CDR2 YSYEKL. The CDR3 bases are TGCGCCAGCAGCCAAGCAGGGGGCAGCGGCTACACCTTC. Its translation: CASSQAGGSGYTF.

The chain couples TRBV19 to TRBJ1-2; no definite D call. Trimming took off 4 bases at V and 1 base at J, with 4 bases between the two ends. CDR3 length: 12 amino acids. The germline V gene has CDR1 LNHDA and CDR2 SQIVND (reference sequence). In nucleotides, the CDR3 is TGTGCCAGTAGTACAGTTAACTATGGCTACACCTTC. Amino acid sequence: CASSTVNYGYTF.

V gene TRBV2 combines with J gene TRBJ1-5; D is unclear. The CDR3 is made up of 16 amino acids. The V gene lost 6 bases and the J gene lost 0 bases, with 15 bases spanning the gap. The V gene's germline CDR1 is SNHLY and CDR2 FYNNEI. The CDR3 DNA reads TGTGCCAGCAGGACGGACGATTTCTATAGCAATCAGCCCCAGCATTTT. It encodes CASRTDDFYSNQPQHF.

This chain links TRBV5-1 with TRBJ2-4; 12 bases match TRBD2. Per the germline V gene, CDR1 is SGHRS and CDR2 is YFSETQ. Losses at the gene ends were 0 bases for V and 0 bases for J; bases not matched to a gene: 19. The CDR3 contains 23 residues. This CDR3 reads CASSLAAKGRTSGAPLAKNIQYF. CDR3 sequence (DNA): TGCGCCAGCAGCTTGGCCGCCAAGGGTCGGACTAGCGGGGCGCCGCTAGCCAAAAACATTCAGTACTTC. The full variable domain, rest sourced from reference TRBV5-1 and TRBJ2-4, is KAGVTQTPRYLIKTRGQQVTLSCSPISGHRSVSWYQQTPGQGLQFLFEYFSETQRNKGNFPGRFSGRQFSNSRSEMNVSTLELGDSALYLCASSLAAKGRTSGAPLAKNIQYFGAGTRLSVL.

This sequence joins TRBV7-8 and TRBJ2-3; 10 bases match TRBD2. Germline values: CDR1 SGHVS, CDR2 FQNEAQ. Trimming took 6 bases from V and 3 from J; bases not matched to a gene: 3. This CDR3 spans 14 amino acids. The DNA for the CDR3 is TGTGCCAGCAGGGGGGGACTAGCGACAGATACGCAGTATTTT. Protein product: CASRGGLATDTQYF. Full variable domain (rest looked up from reference TRBV7-8 and TRBJ2-3): GAGVSQSPRYKVAKRGQDVALRCDPISGHVSLFWYQQALGQGPEFLTYFQNEAQLDKSGLPSDRFFAERPEGSVSTLKIQRTQQEDSAVYLCASRGGLATDTQYFGPGTRLTVL.

The chain combines TRBV7-9 with TRBJ2-5; D not certain. The CDR3 has 13 amino acids. The ends were cut back, 1 base at V and 2 bases at J, with 5 bases in the middle. Germline values: CDR1 SEHNR, CDR2 FQNEAQ (reference sequence). The CDR3 sequence is CASSLGKQETQYF. CDR3 bases: TGTGCCAGCAGCTTAGGGAAACAAGAGACCCAGTACTTC.

V is TRBV4-1 and J is TRBJ2-5, with a possible D match to TRBD1 (6 bases). Germline assignment: CDR1 MGHRA and CDR2 YSYEKL. With 0 bases removed from V and 4 bases from J, the gap between germline ends came to 9 bases. This CDR3 is 14 amino acids long. The CDR3 reads CASSQDRGSETQYF. The CDR3 DNA follows: TGCGCCAGCAGCCAAGACAGGGGTTCAGAGACCCAGTACTTC.

Only one count was recorded for this clone. The V and J genes are TRBV6-5 and TRBJ1-1; D unresolved. V lost 0 bases to trimming and J lost 8 bases, with 13 bases between them. Germline lookup yields CDR1 MNHEY and CDR2 SVGAGI. This CDR3 contains 14 residues. In DNA, the CDR3 is TGTGCCAGCAGTTACTCTTTGAAACTGGGAGAAGCTTTCTTT. This codes for CASSYSLKLGEAFF.

In DNA form, the CDR3 reads TGTGCCAGCAGCACTACCAAGAGCTCCTACGAGCAGTACTTC. Translating gives CASSTTKSSYEQYF. The J gene is TRBJ2-7, the V gene TRBV7-2, with D hard to call. V was cut by 5 bases and J by 0 bases, with 11 bases left in between. The germline V gene has CDR1 SGHTA and CDR2 FQGNSA. This CDR3 is built from 14 residues. The whole variable domain, filled in from reference TRBV7-2 and TRBJ2-7, reads GAGVSQSPSNKVTEKGKDVELRCDPISGHTALYWYRQSLGQGLEFLIYFQGNSAPDKSGLPSDRFSAERTGGSVSTLTIQRTQQEDSAVYLCASSTTKSSYEQYFGPGTRLTVT.

The V gene is TRBV30, the J gene TRBJ1-6, with TRBD1 matching over 7 bases. The junction had 3 bases not matched to a gene; V was cut back by 0 bases and J by 7 bases. This CDR3 has 14 amino acids. Germline V gives CDR1 GTSNPN, CDR2 SVGIG (reference sequence). The DNA for the CDR3 is TGTGCCTGGAGTGTTTCAGGGGGGAATTCACCCCTCCACTTT. The encoded protein is CAWSVSGGNSPLHF.

V and J are TRBV6-1 and TRBJ1-1; no definite D call. V was cut by 2 bases and J by 0 bases, with 7 bases left in between. The CDR3 is 14 amino acids. Per the germline V gene, CDR1 is MNHNS and CDR2 is SASEGT. The CDR3 reads CASSEQTLNTEAFF. Written as DNA, the CDR3 is TGTGCCAGCAGTGAACAGACATTGAACACTGAAGCTTTCTTT.

This clone was recorded once. The chain joins TRBV9 to TRBJ1-1; 9 bases map to TRBD1. The CDR3 is made up of 15 amino acids. V shed 4 bases and J 5 bases; nucleotides not matched to a gene: 9. The V gene's germline CDR1 is SGDLS and CDR2 YYNGEE. CDR3 in amino acids: CASSPPQGAITEAFF. CDR3 nucleotide sequence: TGTGCCAGCAGCCCCCCACAGGGGGCGATTACTGAAGCTTTCTTT.

The chain employs TRBV11-2 and TRBJ2-1; TRBD2 agrees at 8 bases. V lost 7 bases, J lost 3 bases, and 8 bases stayed unmatched. The CDR3 contains 15 residues. Germline V CDR1 and CDR2: SGHAT, FQNNGV. The CDR3: CASTLQAGGYNEQFF. Here the CDR3 DNA reads TGTGCCAGCACTCTACAGGCGGGGGGCTACAATGAGCAGTTCTTC.

The CDR3 nucleotides are TGTGCCAGCTCACATACATATACTACTGGGGCCAACGTCCTGACTTTC. Amino acids: CASSHTYTTGANVLTF. The rearrangement uses TRBV18 and TRBJ2-6; the D is unclear. The CDR3 extends over 16 amino acids. Trimming pared 4 bases from V and 2 bases from J, leaving 12 bases between. Germline-derived CDR1 and CDR2 are KGHSH and LQKENI.

The chain joins TRBV4-1 to TRBJ2-7; D gene uncertain. The V end lost 0 bases, the J end lost 6 bases, and 9 bases lay between the germline ends. Germline values: CDR1 MGHRA, CDR2 YSYEKL. The CDR3 is 13 residues long. DNA of the CDR3: TGCGCCAGCAGCCAAGAAGAGTATGCCGAGCAGTACTTC. Protein sequence: CASSQEEYAEQYF.

The chain couples TRBV27 to TRBJ1-1, with D maybe TRBD1 (6 bases). V lost 2 bases and J lost 5, with 15 bases in between. Looked up from germline, CDR1 is MNHEY and CDR2 is SMNVEV (reference sequence). The CDR3 has 15 amino acids. CDR3 sequence reads: CASSLNQQGRTEAFF. CDR3 in DNA: TGTGCCAGCAGTTTAAATCAACAGGGTAGGACTGAAGCTTTCTTT.

The chain recombines TRBV7-9 with TRBJ2-1; a possible D gene is TRBD1 (6 bases). The V end was cut by 2 bases, the J end by 5 bases, with 7 bases between. The germline CDR1 and CDR2 sequences are SEHNR and FQNEAQ (reference sequence). The CDR3 is 13 residues long. As DNA, the CDR3 is TGTGCCAGCAGCTTAAACAGGGACAATGAGCAGTTCTTC. Translating gives CASSLNRDNEQFF.

This clone has a single count. This chain uses TRBV5-5 with TRBJ2-2, with D perhaps TRBD2 (6 bases). In germline, CDR1 is SGHKS, CDR2 YYEKEE (reference sequence). V was shortened by 0 bases and J by 5 bases, with 11 bases between the two germline ends. The CDR3 has 15 amino acids. The CDR3 DNA reads as TGTGCCAGCAGCTTGGGGACGGGGGATACCGGGGAGCTGTTTTTT. Its protein is CASSLGTGDTGELFF.

The chain couples TRBV19 to TRBJ2-7; D is unresolved. From germline, CDR1 is LNHDA and CDR2 SQIVND (reference sequence). V lost 3 bases and J lost 2, with 8 bases in between. CDR3 length equals 13 residues. The CDR3 nucleotides read TGTGCCAGTAGTATTTACATGGCCTACGAGCAGTACTTC. This sequence encodes CASSIYMAYEQYF.